The 14 T cell receptor beta chains given below trace back to one sample, sequenced in a study of beta chain features in type 1 diabetes. Antigens for these TCRs are unknown. General observations from the study: A moderate, significant TCRB CDR3 shortening appeared in type 1 diabetes across four CD4+ subsets.

As every portion of the isolated RNA was reverse transcribed, the sequencing read expressed TCRB transcripts. This table comes from immunoSEQ multiplex PCR, and its TCRdb copy is limited to in-frame clones, with some not included. This sample carries under 150,000 clones, 15% to 20% of them seen once, and the ten largest clones take 2% to 3%. The sample comprised central memory CD4+ T cells from blood. All receptors come from a man aged 18 to 30 with type 1 diabetes.

In its sample, this clone was seen once. This rearrangement joins TRBV19 to TRBJ1-2, with 10 bases lining up with TRBD1. CDR3 length: 19 amino acids. J was trimmed by 0 bases and V by 4 bases; bases with no gene match: 14. Germline loops: CDR1 LNHDA, CDR2 SQIVND (reference sequence). The DNA for the CDR3 is TGTGCCAGTAGTACCTCGCCCCGGACAGGGGGATTAGCTAACTATGGCTACACCTTC. It yields the protein CASSTSPRTGGLANYGYTF. Using reference TRBV19 and TRBJ1-2 for the parts outside the CDR3, the full variable domain is DGGITQSPKYLFRKEGQNVTLSCEQNLNHDAMYWYRQDPGQGLRLIYYSQIVNDFQKGDIAEGYSVSREKKESFPLTVTSAQKNPTAFYLCASSTSPRTGGLANYGYTFGSGTRLTVV.

The V and J genes are TRBV29-1 and TRBJ2-2; 12 nucleotides agree with TRBD2. V lost 7 bases to trimming and J lost 8 bases; unmatched junction nucleotides: 8. CDR3 size: 14 residues. CDR1 and CDR2 (germline): SQVTM, ANQGSEA. Written as DNA, the CDR3 is TGCAGCGGCGAGACTAGCGGGGGTGGAGGGGAGCTGTTTTTT. Its protein product is CSGETSGGGGELFF.

The chain links TRBV11-3 to TRBJ2-1, with 7 bases matching TRBD2. Germline V gives CDR1 SGHNT, CDR2 YENEEA. The J segment lost 3 bases and the V segment lost 1 base, leaving 9 bases of the junction unmatched. The CDR3 extends over 17 amino acids. CDR3 sequence: CASSLGSGKRGYNEQFF. As DNA, the CDR3 is TGTGCCAGCAGCTTAGGGTCCGGGAAGCGGGGCTACAATGAGCAGTTCTTC.

V and J are TRBV7-9 and TRBJ1-2, with D possibly matching TRBD1 (5 bases). Germline CDR1 and CDR2: SEHNR and FQNEAQ (reference sequence). The CDR3 runs to 14 residues. The ends were cut back, 1 base at V and 8 bases at J, with 14 bases in the middle. In DNA, the CDR3 is TGTGCCAGCAGCTTAGAAGGGGCCCTTCGGGGCTACACCTTC. It specifies CASSLEGALRGYTF.

This clone was recorded a few times. The chain recombines TRBV27 with TRBJ2-7; D ambiguous. The germline CDR1 and CDR2 sequences are MNHEY and SMNVEV (reference sequence). This CDR3 spans 15 amino acids. With 2 bases removed from V and 6 bases from J, the gap between germline ends came to 17 bases. The CDR3 sequence is CASSLKGPLPSEQYF. The DNA of the CDR3 is TGTGCCAGCAGTTTAAAAGGCCCGCTCCCTAGCGAGCAGTACTTC.

V gene TRBV30 combines with J gene TRBJ2-5; D gene unclear. The CDR3 sequence is 11 residues long. Germline CDR1 and CDR2: GTSNPN and SVGIG (reference sequence). Trimming took 6 bases from V and 3 from J, leaving 8 bases between them. The CDR3 loop is CACNIKETQYF. The CDR3 DNA is TGTGCCTGCAACATAAAAGAGACCCAGTACTTC.

This clone was observed at least ten times. The genes are TRBV18 and TRBJ1-1; D not certain. CDR3 length equals 13 residues. In germline, CDR1 is KGHSH, CDR2 LQKENI. With 5 bases removed from V and 3 bases from J, the gap between germline ends came to 10 bases. CDR3 amino acids: CASSTPGYTEAFF. The CDR3 region has the DNA TGTGCCAGCTCAACTCCGGGGTACACTGAAGCTTTCTTT.

V usage is TRBV5-1 and J usage is TRBJ2-3, with D perhaps TRBD2 (7 bases). Trimming shortened V by 4 bases and J by 2 bases, and 14 bases separated the two germline ends. This CDR3 contains 15 residues. Per the germline V gene, CDR1 is SGHRS and CDR2 is YFSETQ. CDR3 nucleotide sequence: TGCGCCAGCAGCGTTTTGGCGGGGGCCACAGATACGCAGTATTTT. This gives the protein CASSVLAGATDTQYF.

The table lists this clone with a few counts. The chain joins TRBV7-4 to TRBJ2-7; D is uncertain. V lost 3 bases to trimming and J lost 3 bases, with 15 bases between them. Per germline, CDR1 SGHVT and CDR2 SQSDAQ. This CDR3 contains 15 residues. CDR3 nucleotides: TGTGCCAGCAGCTTGGGCGACCGAAGCTACTACGAGCAGTACTTC. As protein: CASSLGDRSYYEQYF.

The rearrangement joins TRBV10-3 to TRBJ2-1; the match to TRBD2 covers 11 bases. The ends lost 8 bases at V and 0 bases at J; junction bases unmatched: 9. From germline, CDR1 is ENHRY and CDR2 SYGVKD. The CDR3 spans 17 residues. As DNA, the CDR3 is TGTGCCATCTTCACGGCGGGACTAGCGGCCTCCTACAATGAGCAGTTCTTC. Protein product: CAIFTAGLAASYNEQFF.

The rearrangement joins TRBV7-2 to TRBJ2-2; D not resolved. The V end was cut by 4 bases, the J end by 5 bases, with 8 bases between. This CDR3 has 13 amino acids. The germline gives CDR1 SGHTA, CDR2 FQGNSA. The CDR3 sequence is CASSSQLTGELFF. In nucleotides, the CDR3 is TGTGCCAGCAGCTCACAACTTACCGGGGAGCTGTTTTTT.

This clone came up a few times. The chain recombines TRBV5-1 with TRBJ2-7; D remains ambiguous. There are 14 residues in the CDR3. Germline V lookup: CDR1 SGHRS, CDR2 YFSETQ. The V end was cut by 1 base, the J end by 4 bases, with 12 bases between. The CDR3 here is CASSLSVGLYEQYF. In DNA form, the CDR3 reads TGCGCCAGCAGCTTGAGCGTCGGGTTGTACGAGCAGTACTTC.

The J gene is TRBJ1-1, the V gene TRBV29-1; D ambiguous. V was pared by 6 bases and J by 4 bases, with 15 bases between. In germline, CDR1 is SQVTM, CDR2 ANQGSEA. CDR3 length: 13 residues. CDR3 amino acids: CSVFGVASTEAFF. The CDR3 nucleotides read TGCAGCGTGTTCGGTGTGGCCAGCACTGAAGCTTTCTTT.

The V and J genes are TRBV4-3 and TRBJ2-3, with D perhaps TRBD2 (5 bases). Germline V gives CDR1 LGHNA, CDR2 YSLEER. The CDR3 covers 16 residues. Trimming removed 4 bases at V and 3 bases at J, with 17 bases between. CDR3 residues: CASSLRAREGTDTQYF. The CDR3 DNA is TGCGCCAGCAGCCTACGGGCACGCGAGGGAACAGATACGCAGTATTTT.